A single sample is the source of the 27 T cell receptor beta chains below, sequenced in a study of blood T cell repertoires in COVID-19. Generated by immunoSEQ multiplex PCR, the TCRdb table keeps only in-frame clones and is missing some. This table holds about 64,000 clones, approximately 82% found once. The sequencing input was peripheral blood. These receptor sequences come from an older woman with acute or convalescent COVID-19.

The J gene is TRBJ1-2, the V gene TRBV7-2; D gene uncertain. The CDR3 runs to 15 residues. The V gene's germline CDR1 is SGHTA and CDR2 FQGNSA. The V gene lost 1 base and the J gene lost 4 bases, with 13 bases spanning the gap. In DNA, the CDR3 is TGTGCCAGCAGCTTAGGTACGGGGAGTGCCTATGGCTACACCTTC. The encoded protein is CASSLGTGSAYGYTF.

The V call is TRBV7-2, the J call TRBJ2-7, with 9 positions matching TRBD1. Germline lookup yields CDR1 SGHTA and CDR2 FQGNSA. The V segment lost 10 bases and the J segment 2 bases; nucleotides outside the gene matches: 9. The CDR3 is 14 amino acids. CDR3 in amino acids: CATRGTGHPYEQYF. CDR3 bases: TGTGCCACCCGGGGGACAGGGCACCCCTACGAGCAGTACTTC.

A few counts support this clone. The chain has TRBV4-1 and TRBJ2-2; 7 positions agree with TRBD1. CDR3 size: 17 residues. Germline values: CDR1 MGHRA, CDR2 YSYEKL. Trimming removed 4 bases from V and 4 bases from J; junction bases left unmatched: 12. CDR3 sequence (DNA): TGCGCCAGCAGCCCGAATCTCGCCAGGGGGACCACCGGGGAGCTGTTTTTT. This sequence encodes CASSPNLARGTTGELFF.

V is TRBV6-5 and J is TRBJ1-2; D unresolved. Trimming took off 8 bases at V and 1 base at J, with 14 bases between the two ends. From germline, CDR1 is MNHEY and CDR2 SVGAGI. The CDR3 spans 14 residues. CDR3 sequence reads: CASRLTADNYGYTF. The CDR3 DNA follows: TGTGCCAGCCGACTTACGGCGGATAACTATGGCTACACCTTC.

This sequence joins TRBV3-1 (or the pseudogene TRBV3-2) and TRBJ1-2; 8 bases are a match to TRBD1. The junction had 12 bases not matched to a gene; V was cut back by 1 base and J by 2 bases. The CDR3 has 18 residues. Germline loops: CDR1 LGHDT, CDR2 YNNKEL (reference sequence). CDR3 amino acids: CASSQAGQARQRNYGYTF. The CDR3, as DNA: TGTGCCAGCAGCCAAGCGGGACAGGCCCGACAAAGAAACTATGGCTACACCTTC.

The V call is TRBV7-2, the J call TRBJ1-1; 7 bases are a match to TRBD1. This CDR3 region has 15 residues. Germline V gene lookup returns CDR1 SGHTA and CDR2 FQGNSA. V lost 0 bases, J lost 4 bases, and 5 bases stayed unmatched. Here the CDR3 DNA reads TGTGCCAGCAGCTTAGCGCTGGCAGGGGGCACTGAAGCTTTCTTT. Translation: CASSLALAGGTEAFF.

This chain joins TRBV19 and TRBJ2-7; D call uncertain. Trimming shortened V by 5 bases and J by 5 bases, and 16 bases separated the two germline ends. The CDR3 covers 14 residues. The germline gives CDR1 LNHDA, CDR2 SQIVND (reference sequence). CDR3 bases: TGTGCCAGTAGTCCCCTCTCCAGTAACCACGAGCAGTACTTC. It codes for CASSPLSSNHEQYF. The complete variable domain, with remaining parts taken from reference TRBV19 and TRBJ2-7, reads DGGITQSPKYLFRKEGQNVTLSCEQNLNHDAMYWYRQDPGQGLRLIYYSQIVNDFQKGDIAEGYSVSREKKESFPLTVTSAQKNPTAFYLCASSPLSSNHEQYFGPGTRLTVT.

The chain combines TRBV6-1 with TRBJ1-2, with D unclear. Germline V gene lookup returns CDR1 MNHNS and CDR2 SASEGT. Trimming took 1 base from V and 8 from J, leaving 11 bases between them. CDR3 length equals 13 residues. The CDR3 region is CASSEVAAQGYTF. For the CDR3, the DNA is TGTGCCAGCAGTGAAGTCGCGGCCCAAGGCTACACCTTC.

The genes are TRBV6-1 and TRBJ1-3, with TRBD1 identical over 7 bases. Trimming took 3 bases from V and 1 from J; bases not matched to a gene: 0. Germline CDR1 is MNHNS and CDR2 is SASEGT. This CDR3 region has 14 residues. The CDR3 spells CASSETGSGNTIYF. The CDR3, as DNA: TGTGCCAGCAGTGAGACAGGGTCTGGAAACACCATATATTTT.

J is TRBJ1-1 and V is TRBV12-3 or TRBV12-4; perhaps TRBD1 as D (6 bases). Trimming took off 6 bases at V and 5 bases at J, with 13 bases between the two ends. There are 13 residues in the CDR3. The DNA for the CDR3 is TGTGCCAGCAGCCGCAAGGGGGGGACTGAAGCTTTCTTT. It is translated as CASSRKGGTEAFF.

The rearrangement uses TRBV6-5 and TRBJ1-5, with D maybe TRBD1 (5 bases). Trimming removed 7 bases at V and 4 bases at J, with 14 bases between. CDR1 and CDR2 (germline): MNHEY, SVGAGI. The CDR3 runs 14 residues. This CDR3 reads CASTEPGMNQPQHF. The CDR3 DNA reads TGTGCCAGCACCGAACCAGGGATGAATCAGCCCCAGCATTTT.

The chain is built from TRBV6-5 and TRBJ1-1; D remains unclear. Germline V gene data show CDR1 as MNHEY and CDR2 as SVGAGI. V was shortened by 11 bases and J by 1 base, with 8 bases between the two germline ends. The CDR3 spans 11 residues. CDR3 protein: CAYSGNTEAFF. The CDR3 nucleotides are TGTGCCTATTCAGGGAACACTGAAGCTTTCTTT.

The chain links TRBV4-1 to TRBJ1-3, with D possibly TRBD1 on 5 matching bases. Germline CDR1 reads MGHRA; CDR2 reads YSYEKL. The CDR3 sequence is 16 residues long. Trimming pared 1 base from V and 2 bases from J, leaving 12 bases between. This chain's CDR3 is CASSQVTPGAGNTIYF. CDR3 DNA: TGCGCCAGCAGCCAAGTAACTCCGGGGGCTGGAAACACCATATATTTT.

The J gene is TRBJ1-1, the V gene TRBV3-1 (or the pseudogene TRBV3-2), with 8 bases that match TRBD1. The J segment lost 7 bases and the V segment lost 4 bases, leaving 8 bases of the junction unmatched. This CDR3 has 14 residues. Germline CDR1 is LGHDT and CDR2 is YNNKEL (reference sequence). This chain's CDR3 is CASSPGQGWGEAFF. The CDR3, as DNA: TGTGCCAGCAGCCCCGGACAGGGTTGGGGTGAAGCTTTCTTT.

The chain links TRBV7-6 to TRBJ1-5, with D perhaps matching TRBD1 (5 bases). The CDR3 contains 14 residues. CDR1 is SGHVS, CDR2 FNYEAQ, per germline. Between the trimmed V and J ends, which lost 2 bases and 7 bases, there was a span of 12 bases. The CDR3 region is CASSLLGAEQPQHF. CDR3 DNA: TGTGCCAGCAGCTTATTAGGGGCTGAACAGCCCCAGCATTTT.

The chain uses TRBV7-6 and TRBJ1-1; D may be TRBD1 (6 bases). CDR1 SGHVS and CDR2 FNYEAQ come from the germline V gene. The CDR3 is 16 amino acids. Deletions cut 2 bases from V and 2 bases from J, with 15 bases between. The CDR3 spells CASSLSPAGANTEAFF. The DNA for the CDR3 is TGTGCCAGCAGCTTAAGTCCGGCGGGGGCCAACACTGAAGCTTTCTTT.

This clone was seen a few times. This chain connects TRBV6-1 to TRBJ1-6; D not certain. The CDR3 runs 13 residues. Trimming took 3 bases from V and 7 from J, leaving 7 bases between them. Germline loops: CDR1 MNHNS, CDR2 SASEGT. The CDR3 loop reads CASSEQENSPLHF. CDR3 bases: TGTGCCAGCAGTGAGCAGGAAAATTCACCCCTCCACTTT.

CDR3: CASSQADREHGQYF. The CDR3 bases are TGTGCCAGCAGCCAAGCGGACAGGGAACATGGGCAGTACTTC. The gene calls are TRBV3-1 (or the pseudogene TRBV3-2) and TRBJ2-7, with 8 bases identical to TRBD1. The CDR3 totals 14 residues. The germline gives CDR1 LGHDT, CDR2 YNNKEL (reference sequence). V shed 1 base and J 9 bases; nucleotides not matched to a gene: 8.

The genes are TRBV5-1 and TRBJ2-7, with D possibly TRBD1 on 5 matching bases. The CDR3 covers 14 residues. Between the trimmed V and J ends, which lost 0 bases and 5 bases, there was a span of 12 bases. Per the germline V gene, CDR1 is SGHRS and CDR2 is YFSETQ. The CDR3: CASSLAIGANEQYF. In nucleotides, the CDR3 is TGCGCCAGCAGCTTGGCGATTGGGGCTAACGAGCAGTACTTC.

The chain links TRBV9 to TRBJ1-2, with 8 nucleotides matching TRBD1. Germline V CDR1 and CDR2: SGDLS, YYNGEE. The CDR3 contains 14 residues. Trimming removed 2 bases from V and 6 bases from J; junction bases left unmatched: 6. CDR3 amino acids: CASSVDRGWDGYTF. The CDR3 DNA follows: TGTGCCAGCAGCGTCGACAGGGGATGGGATGGCTACACCTTC.

The chain has TRBV19 and TRBJ2-5; 7 nucleotides match TRBD2. The germline V gene has CDR1 LNHDA and CDR2 SQIVND (reference sequence). Trimming at V came to 0 bases and at J to 4 bases, leaving 2 bases not matched to a gene. CDR3 length: 14 residues. The CDR3: CASSIDGGGETQYF. The CDR3 coding sequence is TGTGCCAGTAGTATAGATGGCGGGGGAGAGACCCAGTACTTC.

The chain has TRBV4-2 and TRBJ1-2, with D maybe TRBD1 (6 bases). CDR1 and CDR2 (germline): LGHNA, YNFKEQ. The CDR3 sequence is 16 residues long. V dropped 0 bases and J dropped 7 bases, with 18 bases sitting between them. The CDR3 nucleotides are TGTGCCAGCAGCCAAGATCGAGGGACAATAGGGTCTGGCTACACCTTC. Translation: CASSQDRGTIGSGYTF.

This clone was seen a few times. The V call is TRBV19, the J call TRBJ2-3, with D uncertain. Germline CDR1 and CDR2: LNHDA and SQIVND (reference sequence). The CDR3 spans 15 residues. V gave up 5 bases and J gave up 4 bases, with 16 bases separating them. CDR3 region: CASSYRSGTADTQYF. As DNA, the CDR3 is TGTGCCAGTAGTTATCGCTCAGGAACGGCAGATACGCAGTATTTT.

This clone was observed a single time. The chain carries TRBV2 and TRBJ1-5; unclear D gene. Per the germline V gene, CDR1 is SNHLY and CDR2 is FYNNEI. With 2 bases removed from V and 4 bases from J, the gap between germline ends came to 9 bases. This CDR3 spans 14 amino acids. The CDR3 sequence: CASSESTPNQPQHF. The DNA for the CDR3 is TGTGCCAGCAGTGAAAGTACACCAAATCAGCCCCAGCATTTT.

For this clone: It is likely a read error, because the conserved phenylalanine at the end of the CDR3 is missing. No DNA is shown, since the ends of the CDR3 on it are uncertain; the CDR3 is the one TCRdb lists. This chain connects TRBV12-3 or TRBV12-4 to TRBJ1-3. With termini counted, the CDR3 has 8 amino acids. The chain's CDR3 is CANLVGFD.

V and J are TRBV5-1 and TRBJ2-7; 8 bases agree with TRBD1. The CDR3 sequence is 15 residues long. Trimming at V came to 5 bases and at J to 5 bases, leaving 12 bases not matched to a gene. Germline V CDR1 and CDR2: SGHRS, YFSETQ. CDR3 amino acids: CASSSIGQGSHEQYF. Here the CDR3 DNA reads TGCGCCAGCAGTTCGATCGGACAGGGAAGCCACGAGCAGTACTTC.

The chain has TRBV30 and TRBJ1-4; 7 bases are a match to TRBD1. V was pared by 2 bases and J by 8 bases, with 8 bases of the junction left unmatched. Germline-derived CDR1 and CDR2 are GTSNPN and SVGIG (reference sequence). This CDR3 spans 14 amino acids. The CDR3 nucleotides are TGTGCCTGGAGTCCCAGGGGGGTAACGGAAAAACTGTTTTTT. It encodes CAWSPRGVTEKLFF.